The entry below describes one T cell receptor (beta chain). The antigen remains undetermined. Method: immunoSEQ multiplex PCR; TCRdb's copy keeps in-frame clones and lacks some. The sample gives roughly 20,000 clones, about 80% of which show up once; roughly 21% is in the top ten. This sample was taken from a study of PD-1 blockade in classical Hodgkin lymphoma. Study-wide background: Treatment was intravenous nivolumab, 3 mg/kg every 2 weeks, until progression. Findings and limits, study-wide: CD4+ TCR diversity, unlike CD8+, rose significantly by C4D1. Diversity similar to that of newly diagnosed patients was seen at baseline in complete responders.

In germline, CDR1 is WNHNN, CDR2 SYGVQD (reference sequence). The V segment lost 5 bases and the J segment 5 bases; nucleotides outside the gene matches: 3. The CDR3 is made up of 14 amino acids. Sample time point: cycle 4 day 1 (C4D1), after 5 to 7 weeks of nivolumab. Exposure to brentuximab vedotin varied, and each patient had relapsed following autologous stem cell transplantation. This sequence joins TRBV10-1 and TRBJ1-5; 10 nucleotides agree with TRBD1. The sequence was collected from a human donor with classical Hodgkin lymphoma. The source material was peripheral blood mononuclear cells (PBMCs), sampled before the fourth cycle of nivolumab. CDR3 DNA: TGCGCCAGCAGTCCGGGACAGGGGTATCAGCCCCAGCATTTT. Amino acids: CASSPGQGYQPQHF.